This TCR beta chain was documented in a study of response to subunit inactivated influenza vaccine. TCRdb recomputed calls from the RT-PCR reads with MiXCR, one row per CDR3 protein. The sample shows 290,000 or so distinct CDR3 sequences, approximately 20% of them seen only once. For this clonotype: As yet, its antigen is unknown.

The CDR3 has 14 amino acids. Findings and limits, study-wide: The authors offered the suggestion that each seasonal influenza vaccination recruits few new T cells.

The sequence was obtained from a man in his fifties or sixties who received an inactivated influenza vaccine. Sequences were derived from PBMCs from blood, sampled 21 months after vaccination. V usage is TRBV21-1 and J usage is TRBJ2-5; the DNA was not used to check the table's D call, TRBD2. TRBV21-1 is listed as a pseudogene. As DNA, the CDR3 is TGTGCCAGCAGCAGGCAGGGAGGAGTAAAGACCCAGTACTTC. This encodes CASSRQGGVKTQYF.